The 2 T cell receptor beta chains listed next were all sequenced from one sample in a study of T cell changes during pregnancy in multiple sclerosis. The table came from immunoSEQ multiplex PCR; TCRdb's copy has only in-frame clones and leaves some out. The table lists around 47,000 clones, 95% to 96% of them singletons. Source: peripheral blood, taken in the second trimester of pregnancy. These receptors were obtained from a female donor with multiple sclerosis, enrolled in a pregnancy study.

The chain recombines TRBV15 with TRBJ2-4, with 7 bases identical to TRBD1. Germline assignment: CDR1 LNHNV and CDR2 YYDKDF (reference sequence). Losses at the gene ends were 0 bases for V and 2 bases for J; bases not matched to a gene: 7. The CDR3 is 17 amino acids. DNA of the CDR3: TGTGCCACCAGCAGAGATGAGGCAGGGGGTCCCAAAAACATTCAGTACTTC. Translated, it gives CATSRDEAGGPKNIQYF.

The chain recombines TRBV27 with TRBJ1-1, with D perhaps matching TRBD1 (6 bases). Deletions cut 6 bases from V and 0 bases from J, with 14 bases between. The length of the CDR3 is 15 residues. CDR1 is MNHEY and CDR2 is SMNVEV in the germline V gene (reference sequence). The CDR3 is CASRTIGQLNTEAFF. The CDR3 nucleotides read TGTGCCAGCAGAACGATAGGACAGTTGAACACTGAAGCTTTCTTT.